These T cell receptor beta chains were read from a single sample in a study of CD8 T cells in Susac syndrome. TCRdb called the immunoSEQ multiplex PCR reads again in MiXCR, with one record for every CDR3 protein. The sample has over 95,000 distinct CDR3 sequences; around 90% are singletons. The sample consisted of CD4+ T cells from PBMCs. The receptors were sampled from a human donor in good health. CDR3s include the opening cysteine and the closing phenylalanine or tryptophan. The listing skips clone size in some rows; elsewhere it reads once, few, many or a size class.

cdr3_aa	v_call	j_call	clone_size
CSVQGLAGNTIYF	TRBV29-1	TRBJ1-3	.
CASSWRLAGVRYNEQFF	TRBV7-2	TRBJ2-1	.
CATSGVGAGTGELFF	TRBV7-3	TRBJ2-2	.
CSVEVDGRFGEQYF	TRBV29-1	TRBJ2-7	.
CSVVMGTEAFF	TRBV29-1	TRBJ1-1	.
CASSTLQGAMGYGYTF	TRBV7-9	TRBJ1-2	.
CSARDEEGRGRGFF	TRBV20-1	TRBJ1-4	.
CASTLDRAGSYEQYF	TRBV7-2	TRBJ2-7	.
CASSWDRDYGYTF	TRBV6-5	TRBJ1-2	.
CAISEFGTLNTEAFF	TRBV10-3	TRBJ1-1	.
CASSISGRTGGYEQYF	TRBV19	TRBJ2-7	.
CSANLAGGGYEQYF	TRBV20-1	TRBJ2-7	.
CSASDQSGGKTLTDTQYF	TRBV20-1	TRBJ2-3	.
CASSPRTGSTDTQYF	TRBV7-9	TRBJ2-3	.
CASGSYEQYF	TRBV11-2	TRBJ2-7	.
CASSQLGVYEQYF	TRBV14	TRBJ2-7	.
CASSPLTGRGTEAFF	TRBV18	TRBJ1-1	.
CASSPNRGGGANVLTF	TRBV12-3/TRBV12-4	TRBJ2-6	.
CSVEATGGNEQFF	TRBV29-1	TRBJ2-1	few
CASSPRTSGFSYNEQFF	TRBV11-2	TRBJ2-1	.
CASSRLDRSTNEKLFF	TRBV6-1	TRBJ1-4	.
CASSLGMQETQYF	TRBV7-7	TRBJ2-5	.
CASSLVERARETQYF	TRBV7-8	TRBJ2-5	.
CSVARAGGAGEQFF	TRBV29-1	TRBJ2-1	.
CASSVKPGTGGMNTEAFF	TRBV2	TRBJ1-1	once
CASSLDRTDTQYF	TRBV7-3	TRBJ2-3	few
CASSSVHLRGAYEQYF	TRBV4-1	TRBJ2-7	.
CSASAGLTRYEQYF	TRBV20-1	TRBJ2-7	.
CASSLEWLAREAFF	TRBV7-9	TRBJ1-1	.
CASTDRALNSPLHF	TRBV2	TRBJ1-6	once
CASSFPGYEQYF	TRBV7-2	TRBJ2-7	once
CDSSTSAGPKEQYF	TRBV7-2	TRBJ2-7	.
CASSQDLSRYLYNEQFF	TRBV3-1	TRBJ2-1	.
CASRDRETDTQYF	TRBV5-1	TRBJ2-3	once
CASLRGSGNTIYF	TRBV7-8	TRBJ1-3	.
CASSDPRGGKAHLGDTQYF	TRBV6-1	TRBJ2-3	.
CAWSSFDRSYEQYF	TRBV30	TRBJ2-7	.
CASSGRYLSEQFF	TRBV12-3/TRBV12-4	TRBJ2-1	.
CASSQEAGAREAFF	TRBV4-2	TRBJ1-1	.
CASSSGTAQETQYF	TRBV5-1	TRBJ2-5	.
CSVSTGNTEAFF	TRBV29-1	TRBJ1-1	.
CASSLTGGRTNQPQHF	TRBV6-2/TRBV6-3	TRBJ1-5	.
CSVPDSINYGYTF	TRBV29-1	TRBJ1-2	once
CASSQRLADSYEQYF	TRBV5-1	TRBJ2-7	.
CSVEARRTGAVDYGYTF	TRBV29-1	TRBJ1-2	.
CASSHLAGRGTDTQYF	TRBV4-3	TRBJ2-3	.
CASSLGFGGYNEQFF	TRBV5-1	TRBJ2-1	.
CAIGPGERETQYF	TRBV10-3	TRBJ2-5	.
CASSQRWVTGNTIYF	TRBV3-1	TRBJ1-3	.
CASSSPSTDTQYF	TRBV6-5	TRBJ2-3	.
CSVVAGGRNQPQHF	TRBV29-1	TRBJ1-5	.
CASSFGRASGKNTGELFF	TRBV5-1	TRBJ2-2	.
CASRPTVTNTGELFF	TRBV7-2	TRBJ2-2	.